These 21 T cell receptor beta chains originate from one sample sequenced in a study of monozygotic twins with inflammatory bowel disease. TCRdb re-called the 5' RACE reads and shows each CDR3 protein once, DNA omitted. The sample's table shows around 450,000 distinct CDR3 sequences. What was sequenced was blood. The source of these receptors is a human donor with ulcerative colitis or Crohn's disease, or a healthy co-twin of an affected twin (not recorded which).

The chain employs TRBV12-3 or TRBV12-4 and TRBJ2-2. The CDR3 loop spans 15 amino acids. CDR3 in amino acids: CASSLANLNTGELFF.

The chain couples TRBV5-6 to TRBJ2-7; as DNA is missing, the TRBD1 call by TCRdb cannot be tested. Germline CDR1 is SGHDT and CDR2 is YYEEEE. This CDR3 has 15 amino acids. CDR3 amino acids: CASSRPGQGPYEQYF.

The CDR3 sequence is CASSQYEQPNTEAFF. The rearrangement links TRBV4-1 to TRBJ1-1. The length of the CDR3 is 15 residues. Germline CDR1 is MGHRA and CDR2 is YSYEKL.

The chain recombines TRBV6-1 with TRBJ1-1; TCRdb gives TRBD1 as the D gene, but with no DNA this cannot be confirmed. Germline CDR1 reads MNHNS; CDR2 reads SASEGT. The CDR3 consists of 16 residues. CDR3 sequence reads: CASSDLVTGLVTEAFF.

J is TRBJ2-5 and V is TRBV6-5. The CDR3 consists of 17 residues. Germline V lookup: CDR1 MNHEY, CDR2 SVGAGI. The CDR3 here is CASSYPILAGHQETQYF.

J is TRBJ2-1 and V is TRBV10-3; the TCRdb D gene call, TRBD1, has no DNA to confirm it. The CDR3 has 16 residues. CDR1 and CDR2 (germline): ENHRY, SYGVKD. The CDR3 region is CAIRGTGERSYNEQFF.

The chain recombines TRBV3-1 with TRBJ1-2. The CDR3 extends over 15 amino acids. CDR1 LGHDT and CDR2 YNNKEL come from the germline V gene (reference sequence). This CDR3 is CASSQGAQSSYGYTF.

V and J are TRBV6-1 and TRBJ1-2; the D call from TCRdb, TRBD1, cannot be confirmed without DNA. This CDR3 has 16 residues. Germline lookup yields CDR1 MNHNS and CDR2 SASEGT. The CDR3 region is CASTDRVGGQLYGYTF.

The chain is built from TRBV7-3 and TRBJ2-1; TCRdb outputs TRBD2, but without DNA this stays unchecked. The germline gives CDR1 SGHTA, CDR2 FQGTGA. This CDR3 is built from 15 residues. CDR3 amino acids: CASSLSGTSKNEQFF.

The gene calls are TRBV20-1 and TRBJ2-1; TCRdb calls TRBD2, which cannot be checked without DNA. Germline V lookup: CDR1 DFQATT, CDR2 SNEGSKA (reference sequence). This CDR3 has 13 residues. The CDR3 sequence: CRITSGSDNEQFF.

The gene calls are TRBV29-1 and TRBJ1-1. The CDR3 has 13 residues. Germline loops: CDR1 SQVTM, CDR2 ANQGSEA. The CDR3 spells CSVIGFANTEAFF.

The gene calls are TRBV11-3 and TRBJ2-1. CDR3 size: 13 residues. Germline V gives CDR1 SGHNT, CDR2 YENEEA. CDR3: CASSRGLYNEQFF.

This chain joins TRBV5-1 and TRBJ2-7; TCRdb gives TRBD1 as the D gene, but with no DNA this cannot be confirmed. The CDR3 length is 14 residues. Germline V lookup: CDR1 SGHRS, CDR2 YFSETQ. This CDR3 is CASSPADRADEQYF. The full variable domain, with the rest looked up from reference TRBV5-1 and TRBJ2-7, is KAGVTQTPRYLIKTRGQQVTLSCSPISGHRSVSWYQQTPGQGLQFLFEYFSETQRNKGNFPGRFSGRQFSNSRSEMNVSTLELGDSALYLCASSPADRADEQYFGPGTRLTVT.

The chain is built from TRBV6-1 and TRBJ2-5; TCRdb names TRBD1, which stays unverified in the absence of DNA. The CDR3 runs 14 residues. Germline V CDR1 and CDR2: MNHNS, SASEGT. The CDR3: CASSPGHRRETQYF.

The rearrangement links TRBV19 to TRBJ1-1. The CDR3 covers 17 residues. Germline loops: CDR1 LNHDA, CDR2 SQIVND (reference sequence). CDR3 amino acids: CASSISSGGELGTETFF.

The V call is TRBV9, the J call TRBJ2-7; TCRdb indicates TRBD2, and absent DNA this call remains unverified. Germline CDR1 reads SGDLS; CDR2 reads YYNGEE. The CDR3 is 15 amino acids. The CDR3 protein is CASSVRDFPPNEQYF.

The CDR3 is CSAREPTTRQFF. V usage is TRBV20-1 and J usage is TRBJ2-1. This CDR3 contains 12 residues. In germline, CDR1 is DFQATT, CDR2 SNEGSKA (reference sequence).

This chain links TRBV24-1 with TRBJ2-1. This CDR3 contains 12 residues. Germline V gene lookup returns CDR1 KGHDR and CDR2 SFDVKD. The CDR3 is CATSEGINEQFF.

V is TRBV7-9 and J is TRBJ2-7. The CDR3 has 14 residues. Germline-derived CDR1 and CDR2 are SEHNR and FQNEAQ (reference sequence). CDR3 residues: CASSSRGRPYEQYF.

V gene TRBV6-5 combines with J gene TRBJ1-2. CDR3 length: 15 residues. CDR1 is MNHEY and CDR2 is SVGAGI in the germline V gene. The CDR3 sequence: CASSYSRRQNYGYTF.

The chain is built from TRBV10-3 and TRBJ2-3. Germline values: CDR1 ENHRY, CDR2 SYGVKD. This CDR3 region has 13 residues. The CDR3 is CAISGNKADTQYF.